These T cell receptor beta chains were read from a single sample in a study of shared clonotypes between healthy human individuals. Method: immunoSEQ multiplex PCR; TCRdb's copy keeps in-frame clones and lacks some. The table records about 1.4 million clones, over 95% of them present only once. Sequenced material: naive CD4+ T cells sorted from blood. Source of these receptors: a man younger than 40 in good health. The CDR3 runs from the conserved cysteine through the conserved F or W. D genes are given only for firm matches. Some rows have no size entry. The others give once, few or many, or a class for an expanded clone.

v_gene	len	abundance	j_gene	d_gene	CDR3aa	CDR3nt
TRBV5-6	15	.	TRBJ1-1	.	CASRFTTGANTEAFF	TGTGCCAGCAGATTTACGACAGGAGCAAACACTGAAGCTTTCTTT
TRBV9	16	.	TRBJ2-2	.	CASSPHSRSNTGELFF	TGTGCCAGCAGCCCACACAGCAGGTCGAACACCGGGGAGCTGTTTTTT
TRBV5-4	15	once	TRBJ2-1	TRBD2	CASSSGTSGHNEQFF	TGTGCCAGCAGCTCAGGGACTAGCGGACACAATGAGCAGTTCTTC
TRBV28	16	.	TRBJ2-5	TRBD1	CASGGSGQGAKETQYF	TGTGCCAGCGGAGGGTCGGGACAGGGGGCGAAGGAGACCCAGTACTTC
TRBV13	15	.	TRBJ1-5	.	CASSLGHRGNQPQHF	TGTGCCAGCAGCTTAGGCCACAGGGGCAATCAGCCCCAGCATTTT
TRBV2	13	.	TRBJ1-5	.	CASMRRHNQPQHF	TGTGCCAGCATGAGACGGCACAATCAGCCCCAGCATTTT
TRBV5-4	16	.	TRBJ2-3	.	CASSLDPPLYTDTQYF	TGTGCCAGCAGCTTGGACCCCCCGCTCTATACAGATACGCAGTATTTT
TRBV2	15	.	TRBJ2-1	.	CASTPGSTRGHEQFF	TGTGCCAGCACACCGGGCTCTACAAGAGGTCATGAGCAGTTCTTC
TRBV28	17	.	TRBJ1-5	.	CASSLWDITLEDQPQHF	TGTGCCAGCAGCCTATGGGACATAACCCTAGAGGATCAGCCCCAGCATTTT
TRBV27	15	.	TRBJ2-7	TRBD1	CASSLTDRGRDEQYF	TGTGCCAGCAGTTTAACGGACAGGGGGAGGGACGAGCAGTACTTC
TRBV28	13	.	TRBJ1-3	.	CASSIIAGNTIYF	TGTGCCAGCAGTATCATTGCTGGAAACACCATATATTTT
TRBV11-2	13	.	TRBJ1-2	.	CASSLRGYDGYTF	TGTGCCAGCAGCTTAAGAGGGTACGATGGCTACACCTTC
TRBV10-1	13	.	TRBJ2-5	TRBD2	CASQDGLAETQYF	TGCGCCAGCCAGGATGGACTAGCAGAGACCCAGTACTTC
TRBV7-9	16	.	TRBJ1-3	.	CASSLGQGLDANTIYF	TGTGCCAGCAGCTTAGGGCAGGGCCTAGACGCGAACACCATATATTTT
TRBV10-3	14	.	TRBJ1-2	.	CAISEVGAHYGYTF	TGTGCCATCAGTGAGGTGGGGGCCCACTATGGCTACACCTTC
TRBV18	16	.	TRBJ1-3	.	CASSPTQQGAGNTIYF	TGTGCCAGCTCACCAACCCAACAGGGAGCAGGAAACACCATATATTTT
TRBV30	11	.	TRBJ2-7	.	CAWTSLYEQYF	TGTGCCTGGACTAGCCTTTACGAGCAGTACTTC
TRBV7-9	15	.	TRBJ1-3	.	CASSLILGGGNTIYF	TGTGCCAGCAGTCTTATCCTCGGAGGTGGAAACACCATATATTTT
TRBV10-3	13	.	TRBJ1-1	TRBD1	CAIMGQERTEAFF	TGTGCCATCATGGGACAGGAGAGGACTGAAGCTTTCTTT
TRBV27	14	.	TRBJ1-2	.	CASMTAQGHYGYTF	TGTGCCAGCATGACTGCACAGGGACACTATGGCTACACCTTC
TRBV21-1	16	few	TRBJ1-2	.	CASRKAGTGTFYGYTF	TGTGCCAGCAGGAAAGCCGGGACAGGGACGTTCTATGGCTACACCTTC
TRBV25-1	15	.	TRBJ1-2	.	CASSRSRGNLRGYTF	TGTGCCAGCAGTCGGTCAAGGGGTAACCTTCGTGGCTACACCTTC
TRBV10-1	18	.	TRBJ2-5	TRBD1	CASSHERQGAHRMETQYF	TGCGCCAGCAGCCACGAAAGACAGGGGGCGCACCGGATGGAGACCCAGTACTTC
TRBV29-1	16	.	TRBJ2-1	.	CSVEKGDGSSYNEQFF	TGCAGCGTTGAAAAAGGGGACGGGAGCTCCTACAATGAGCAGTTCTTC
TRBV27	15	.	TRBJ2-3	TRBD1	CASKEDRGPTDTQYF	TGTGCCAGCAAAGAGGACAGGGGGCCCACAGATACGCAGTATTTT
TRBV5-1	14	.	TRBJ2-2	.	CASRSEAVHGELFF	TGCGCCAGCAGATCAGAAGCTGTCCACGGGGAGCTGTTTTTT
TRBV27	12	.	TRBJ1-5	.	CASSFNGQPQHF	TGTGCCAGCAGTTTTAATGGTCAGCCCCAGCATTTT
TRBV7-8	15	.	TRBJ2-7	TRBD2	CASNGLAGGWDEQYF	TGTGCCAGCAACGGACTAGCGGGAGGTTGGGACGAGCAGTACTTC
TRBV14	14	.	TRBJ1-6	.	CASSQEDGYSPLHF	TGTGCCAGCAGCCAAGAGGACGGGTATTCACCCCTCCACTTT
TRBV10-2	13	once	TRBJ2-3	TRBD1	CASGTGKTDTQYF	TGCGCCAGCGGGACAGGAAAAACAGATACGCAGTATTTT
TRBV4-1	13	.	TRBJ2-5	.	CASSQAGGETQYF	TGCGCCAGCAGCCAAGCAGGTGGGGAGACCCAGTACTTC
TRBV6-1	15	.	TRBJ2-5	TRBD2	CASSEGTSIRETQYF	TGTGCCAGCAGTGAAGGGACTAGTATTAGGGAGACCCAGTACTTC
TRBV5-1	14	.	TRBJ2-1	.	CASSPTRGLREQFF	TGCGCCAGCAGCCCAACTAGGGGACTTCGTGAGCAGTTCTTC
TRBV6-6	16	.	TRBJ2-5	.	CASSYTGTLGQETQYF	TGTGCCAGCAGTTATACAGGGACTCTGGGGCAAGAGACCCAGTACTTC
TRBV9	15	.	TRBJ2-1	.	CASSVDGSFYNEQFF	TGTGCCAGCAGCGTAGACGGGAGTTTCTACAATGAGCAGTTCTTC
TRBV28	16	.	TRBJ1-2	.	CASSVPEDRFNYGYTF	TGTGCCAGCAGTGTCCCCGAGGACAGATTTAACTATGGCTACACCTTC
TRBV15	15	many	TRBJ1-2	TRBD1	CATSALGTVNYGYTF	TGTGCCACCAGCGCCCTTGGGACAGTTAACTATGGCTACACCTTC
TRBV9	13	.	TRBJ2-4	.	CASSAGTQNIQYF	TGTGCCAGCAGCGCAGGGACTCAAAACATTCAGTACTTC
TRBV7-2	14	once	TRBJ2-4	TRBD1	CASSYAPGGNIQYF	TGTGCCAGCAGCTACGCCCCAGGGGGAAACATTCAGTACTTC
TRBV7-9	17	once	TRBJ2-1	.	CASSFVRPSRRRNEQFF	TGTGCCAGCAGCTTTGTCAGACCCAGCCGACGCCGTAATGAGCAGTTCTTC
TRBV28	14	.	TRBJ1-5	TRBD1	CASSLTGTGPVRHF	TGTGCCAGCAGTTTAACCGGGACAGGGCCCGTCCGGCATTTT
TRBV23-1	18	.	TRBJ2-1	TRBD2	CASSQSITLGLGYNEQFF	TGCGCCAGCAGTCAATCTATCACCTTGGGACTAGGATACAATGAGCAGTTCTTC
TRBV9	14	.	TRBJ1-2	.	CASSVAIGSSSYTF	TGTGCCAGCAGCGTAGCCATAGGGTCGTCGAGCTACACCTTC
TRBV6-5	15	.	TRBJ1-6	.	CASSQASSYNSPLHF	TGTGCCAGCAGTCAGGCGAGTTCCTATAATTCACCCCTCCACTTT